This T cell receptor (beta chain) appears in the sequencing data of a study of early T cells in non-severe SARS-CoV-2 infection. Study background: Sequencing of unsorted whole blood was done on bulk RNA, leaving chains unpaired.

Germline lookup yields CDR1 SQVTM and CDR2 ANQGSEA. The CDR3 is 10 amino acids. Trimming left V 4 bases short and J 7 bases short, with 5 bases between. This clonotype was picked up a small number of times. Its antigen remains unknown. MiXCR was run by TCRdb on the 5' RACE reads, yielding one entry per CDR3 protein. The data contain about 73,000 distinct CDR3 sequences, approximately 13% of them singletons. Study findings and constraints: Reliance on VDJdb matching favored anti-spike CD8 responses; private and CD4 specificities were missed.

The sample taken for sequencing was whole blood. This chain links TRBV29-1 with TRBJ2-1; D call uncertain. The clonotype was recovered from an adult who was a healthcare worker with PCR-confirmed SARS-CoV-2 infection or an uninfected control (not recorded which). The CDR3 nucleotides read TGCAGCGTTGGAGAGAATGAGCAGTTCTTC. Protein sequence: CSVGENEQFF.